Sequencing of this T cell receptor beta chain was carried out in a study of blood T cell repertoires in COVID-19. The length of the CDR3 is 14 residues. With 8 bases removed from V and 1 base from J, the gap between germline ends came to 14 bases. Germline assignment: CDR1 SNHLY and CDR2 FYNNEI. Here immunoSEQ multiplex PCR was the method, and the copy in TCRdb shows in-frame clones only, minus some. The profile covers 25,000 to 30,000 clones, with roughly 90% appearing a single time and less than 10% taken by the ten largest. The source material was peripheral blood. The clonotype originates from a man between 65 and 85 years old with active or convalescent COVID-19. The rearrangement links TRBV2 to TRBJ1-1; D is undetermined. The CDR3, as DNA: TGTGCCAGCCAATCTCTACGGGGGAACACTGAAGCTTTCTTT. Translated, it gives CASQSLRGNTEAFF.